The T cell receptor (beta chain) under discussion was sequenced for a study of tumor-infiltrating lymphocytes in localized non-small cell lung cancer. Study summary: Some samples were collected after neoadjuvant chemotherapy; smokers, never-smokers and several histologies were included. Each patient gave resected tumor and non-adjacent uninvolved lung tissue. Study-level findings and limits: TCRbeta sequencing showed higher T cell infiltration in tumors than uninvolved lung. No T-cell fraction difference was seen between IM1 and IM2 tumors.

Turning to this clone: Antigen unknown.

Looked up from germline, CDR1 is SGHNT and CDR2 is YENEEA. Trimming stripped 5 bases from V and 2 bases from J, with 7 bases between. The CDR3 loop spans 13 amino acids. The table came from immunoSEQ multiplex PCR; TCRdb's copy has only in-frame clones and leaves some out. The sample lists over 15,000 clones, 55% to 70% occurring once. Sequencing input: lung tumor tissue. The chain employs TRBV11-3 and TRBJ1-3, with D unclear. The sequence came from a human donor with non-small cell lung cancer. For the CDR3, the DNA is TGTGCCAGCAGCATAGTCGCTGGAAACACCATATATTTT. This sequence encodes CASSIVAGNTIYF.